The 5 T cell receptor beta chains listed next were all sequenced from one sample in a study of cytomegalovirus exposure and HLA in healthy donors. PCR amplification relied on 60 Vbeta primers (plus 13 Jbeta primers). TCRdb's copy holds only in-frame clones and misses some; the assay was immunoSEQ multiplex PCR. The sample records fewer than 300,000 clones, 70% to 90% being singletons. Material: PBMCs. These receptors were obtained from a man aged 40-50 years in good health and CMV-seropositive.

The rearrangement joins TRBV7-3 to TRBJ2-3; TRBD2 agrees at 8 bases. With V trimmed by 5 bases and J by 6 bases, 16 bases remained unmatched. The CDR3 is made up of 17 amino acids. Per the germline V gene, CDR1 is SGHTA and CDR2 is FQGTGA. The CDR3 bases are TGTGCCAGCAGCAGATCTGGGGCGGGACTAGTATCGGATACGCAGTATTTT. It translates to CASSRSGAGLVSDTQYF.

This clone was seen a single time. The chain combines TRBV6-5 with TRBJ2-5, with a weak D call TRBD1 (5 bases). The DNA end is a closer match to TRBJ2-7, so the J assignment may be wrong. The germline V gene encodes CDR1 MNHEY and CDR2 SVGAGI. This CDR3 is 14 amino acids long. This CDR3 reads CASSYFGQSHEQYF. CDR3 nucleotides: TGTGCCAGCAGTTACTTTGGACAAAGCCACGAGCAGTACTTC.

Points on this clone: The junction shows a germline mismatch at one end, possibly a read error. At the DNA level, this CDR3 is encoded by other sequences in the same sample as well. The V gene is TRBV29-1, the J gene TRBJ2-1, with 11 bases aligning to TRBD2. This CDR3 has 17 amino acids. Germline V gene lookup returns CDR1 SQVTM and CDR2 ANQGSEA. CDR3 residues: CSVGGSGRAESYNEQFF. CDR3 nucleotide sequence: TGCAGTGTTGGGGGTAGCGGGAGGGCCGAAAGTTACAATGAGCAGTTCTTC.

This sequence joins TRBV11-2 and TRBJ1-1; 7 positions agree with TRBD1. The CDR3 is 15 amino acids. In germline, CDR1 is SGHAT, CDR2 FQNNGV. V lost 6 bases, J lost 4 bases, and 11 bases stayed unmatched. For the CDR3, the DNA is TGTGCCAGCAGGCCGACGACAGGGTCTTCCACTGAAGCTTTCTTT. Translation: CASRPTTGSSTEAFF.

V is TRBV6-1 and J is TRBJ2-2; D is unclear. Germline V lookup: CDR1 MNHNS, CDR2 SASEGT. The CDR3 runs 12 residues. Trimming removed 8 bases at V and 7 bases at J, with 11 bases between. The CDR3 DNA sequence: TGTGCCAGCCTTCCGGTATACGGGGAGCTGTTTTTT. Translated: CASLPVYGELFF.